The clone carrying this T cell receptor (beta chain) showed up just a few times. How the authors handled the data: Amplification of reference gene primers was used by the study to estimate nucleated cell counts. Measured with immunoSEQ multiplex PCR; TCRdb has only the in-frame clones, and not every one. For V, J and clone size, that table is used; D and trimming come from the DNA. Altogether 150,000 to 180,000 clones are present, roughly 88% being singletons, with the ten largest covering roughly 8.9%. This sample is part of a study of blood T cell repertoires in COVID-19. Study-wide background: Italy, Spain and the United States were the sources of the convalescent and acute COVID-19 samples.

The CDR3 covers 16 residues. Per germline, CDR1 SGHRS and CDR2 YFSETQ. J gave up 4 bases and V 4 bases, and 11 bases lay outside the gene matches. This clonotype was sampled from a woman aged 50 to 65 with acute or convalescent COVID-19. The chain joins TRBV5-1 to TRBJ2-7, with TRBD1 identical over 10 bases. The source material was peripheral blood. The CDR3 reads CASSPWTGGTVYEQYF. The CDR3 nucleotides read TGCGCCAGCAGCCCCTGGACAGGGGGGACAGTATACGAGCAGTACTTC.